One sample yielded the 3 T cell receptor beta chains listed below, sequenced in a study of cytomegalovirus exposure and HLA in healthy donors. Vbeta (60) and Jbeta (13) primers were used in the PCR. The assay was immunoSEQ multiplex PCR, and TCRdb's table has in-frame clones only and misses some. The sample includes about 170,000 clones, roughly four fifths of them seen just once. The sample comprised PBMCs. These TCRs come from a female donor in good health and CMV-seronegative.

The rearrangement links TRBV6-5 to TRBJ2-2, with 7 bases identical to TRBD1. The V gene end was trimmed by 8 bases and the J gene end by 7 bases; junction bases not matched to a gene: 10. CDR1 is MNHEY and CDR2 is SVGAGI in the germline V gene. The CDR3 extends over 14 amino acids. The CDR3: CASVQGSRGGELFF. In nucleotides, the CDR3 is TGTGCCAGCGTACAGGGGTCTAGGGGCGGGGAGCTGTTTTTT.

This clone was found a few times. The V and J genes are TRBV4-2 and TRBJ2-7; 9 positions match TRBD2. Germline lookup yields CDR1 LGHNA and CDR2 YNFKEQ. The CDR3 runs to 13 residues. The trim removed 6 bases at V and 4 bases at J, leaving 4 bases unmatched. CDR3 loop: CASRRAGGYEQYF. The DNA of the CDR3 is TGTGCCAGCAGACGAGCGGGGGGTTACGAGCAGTACTTC.

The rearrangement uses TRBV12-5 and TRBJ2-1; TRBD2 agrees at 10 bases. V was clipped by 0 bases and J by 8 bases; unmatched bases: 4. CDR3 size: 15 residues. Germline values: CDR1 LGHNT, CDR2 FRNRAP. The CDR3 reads CASGLVLAGSYEQFF. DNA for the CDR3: TGTGCTAGTGGTTTGGTACTAGCGGGGAGCTATGAGCAGTTCTTC.